There are a few counts of the clone carrying this T cell receptor (beta chain). Antigen specificity is unknown. The CDR3 loop spans 15 amino acids. Trimming left V 0 bases short and J 4 bases short, with 10 bases between. CDR1 is LGHNA, CDR2 YSLEER, per germline. Via MiXCR, TCRdb re-called the reads, giving one row per CDR3 protein. The data contain tens of thousands of distinct CDR3 sequences, around 30% of them singletons. These data are taken from a study of T cell repertoires in cytomegalovirus infection. Study-wide context: Both CMV infection and a matching HLA type were indicated by public TCR beta signatures.

The study, taken as a whole, reports: Ex vivo, HLA-C-restricted CMV-specific TCR beta clonotypes prevailed over the rest of the response. Carriers of CMV plus the relevant HLA were identified by cumulative public TCR beta family frequency.

The chain links TRBV4-3 to TRBJ1-3; D gene uncertain. The TCR sequence derives from a human donor in good health (CMV status not recorded). Some clones in this sample may be carry-over from other donors' samples. The sequencing sample was made of PBMCs, sequenced either directly or after in vitro stimulation (not recorded which). CDR3 sequence (DNA): TGCGCCAGCAGCCAAGAGGTGGCGGCAGGAAACACCATATATTTT. Translated: CASSQEVAAGNTIYF.